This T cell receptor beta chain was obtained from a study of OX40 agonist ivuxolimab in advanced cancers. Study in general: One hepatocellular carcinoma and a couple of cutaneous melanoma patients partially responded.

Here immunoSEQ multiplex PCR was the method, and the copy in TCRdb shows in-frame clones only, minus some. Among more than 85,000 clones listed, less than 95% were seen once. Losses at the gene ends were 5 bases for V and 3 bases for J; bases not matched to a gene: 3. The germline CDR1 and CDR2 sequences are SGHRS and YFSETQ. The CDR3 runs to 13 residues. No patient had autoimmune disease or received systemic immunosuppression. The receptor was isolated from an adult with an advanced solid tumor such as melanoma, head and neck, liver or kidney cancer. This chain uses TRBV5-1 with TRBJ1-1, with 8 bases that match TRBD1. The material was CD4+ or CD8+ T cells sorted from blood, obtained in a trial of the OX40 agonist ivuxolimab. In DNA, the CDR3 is TGCGCCAGCAGGTTGACAGGGGACACTGAAGCTTTCTTT. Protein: CASRLTGDTEAFF.